Ten or more counts support the clone carrying this TCR beta chain. This entry is derived from a study of molecular identifiers for immune sequencing clone quantification. In TCRdb, the PCR reads were re-called with MiXCR into one record per CDR3 protein. This repertoire shows about 500,000 distinct CDR3 sequences, roughly a fifth found once; its top ten account for 0.7% to 0.95%. Sequencing was carried out using naive CD8+ T cells from blood, with Jurkat cell RNA spiked in. Subset reported: FACS-sorted CD8+CD4-CCR7+CD45RA+ naive T cells. This sequence originates from a human donor in good health. Some libraries in this study had Jurkat cell RNA spiked in.

The CDR3, as DNA: TGTGCCATCGACAGGGGGCCGGTTGAAGCTTTCTTT. It codes for CAIDRGPVEAFF. The chain uses TRBV6-1 and TRBJ1-1; 10 nucleotides line up with TRBD1. The CDR3 totals 12 residues. Germline V gene sequence: CDR1 MNHNS, CDR2 SASEGT. V lost 10 bases and J lost 7; bases outside the gene matches: 6.